The entry that follows covers one TCR beta chain sequence. No antigen is known for it. The data were produced by immunoSEQ multiplex PCR, yet TCRdb's version contains in-frame clones alone and is incomplete. There are roughly 2,500,000 clones in the sample; roughly 93% occur only once, and 0.35% to 0.45% lies in the top ten. This sample is drawn from a study of shared clonotypes between healthy human individuals. Turning to the study itself: Donors were two women and a few men aged 18 to 49.

This CDR3 is built from 13 residues. CDR1 and CDR2 from the germline V gene are MNHEY and SVGAGI. V lost 7 bases and J 1 base, leaving 10 bases between the germline ends. General observations from the study: Relative to their counterparts shared across all four donors, non-shared clonotypes exhibited diminished generation probabilities.

The sequencing input was naive CD4+ T cells from PBMCs. Subset described: CD45RA+ positively selected. This clonotype was obtained from a man aged 18 to 29 in good health. Some clones in this sample may be carry-over from other donors' samples. This chain joins TRBV6-5 and TRBJ1-1; D is unresolved. The CDR3, as DNA: TGTGCCAGCAACGCCAGGCCGAACACTGAAGCTTTCTTT. This sequence encodes CASNARPNTEAFF.